One T cell receptor (beta chain) is described in this entry. Antigen unknown. Transcripts of RNA were the source for amplifying TCR beta CDR3 regions. HTBI primers primed a first-round RT-PCR, and a second-round multiplex PCR followed. From the multiplex PCR reads, TCRdb called clonotypes with MiXCR, one entry per CDR3 protein. The table includes around 670,000 distinct CDR3 sequences, around 40% detected once. With V trimmed by 6 bases and J by 7 bases, 14 bases remained unmatched. The CDR3 totals 16 residues. Germline CDR1 and CDR2: SNHLY and FYNNEI. This sample is drawn from a study of Graves' ophthalmopathy and Graves' hyperthyroidism. Moderate-to-severe activity, CAS ≥3, NOSPECS ≥4 and duration under 3 months were recorded for donors with ophthalmopathy. Findings and limits, study-wide: The model's prediction of ophthalmopathy progression had about 70% sensitivity and roughly 72% specificity.

The sequenced sample consisted of peripheral blood. The chain has TRBV2 and TRBJ1-5; 8 bases map to TRBD1. The clonotype was recovered from an adult man with Graves' ophthalmopathy. Here the CDR3 DNA reads TGTGCCAGCAGCGAGAATACCGGGACAGGCTCCCAGCCCCAGCATTTT. It codes for CASSENTGTGSQPQHF.